This T cell receptor (beta chain) appears in the sequencing data of a study of beta chain features in type 1 diabetes. General observations from the study: Type 1 diabetes patients had moderately but significantly shorter TCRB CDR3s in all four CD4+ subsets. Compared to healthy donors, patients appeared to have naive, central memory and Treg TCRB repertoires that were more alike. High-TCR-expressing cells could be over-represented by cDNA sequencing.

One heparinised draw, averaging around 120 mL, was taken per donor. The V end was cut by 0 bases, the J end by 0 bases, with 9 bases between. The CDR3 covers 15 residues. CDR1 is SGHRS and CDR2 is YFSETQ in the germline V gene. Sequenced material consisted of expressed TCRB transcripts (all of the isolated RNA was reverse transcribed). Data came from immunoSEQ multiplex PCR; TCRdb stores just in-frame clones and leaves some out. The table has some 350,000 clones, around a tenth seen once. On this clone itself: Its antigen remains unknown.

J is TRBJ2-5 and V is TRBV5-1; D might be TRBD2 (5 bases). This clonotype originated in a man aged 25-45 years with type 1 diabetes. Sequences were obtained from central memory CD4+ T cells from blood. CDR3 in DNA: TGCGCCAGCAGCTTGGCCCGGGGAGACCAAGAGACCCAGTACTTC. The encoded protein is CASSLARGDQETQYF.